The 32 T cell receptor beta chains in this list originate from one sample, sequenced in a study of blood T cell repertoires in COVID-19. Assay used: immunoSEQ multiplex PCR; TCRdb lists only in-frame clones, some missing. Among 150,000 to 200,000 clones listed, about 85% were seen once. Sequencing was done on a sample of PBMCs or T cells enriched from blood (not recorded which). Receptors were obtained from a woman in her 50s who had recovered from COVID-19.

The genes are TRBV6-2 or TRBV6-3 and TRBJ2-2; tentatively, D is TRBD1 (5 bases). Germline CDR1 and CDR2: MNHEY and SVGEGT. This CDR3 contains 14 residues. V lost 5 bases to trimming and J lost 3 bases, with 10 bases between them. CDR3 sequence: CASSPGSDTGELFF. As DNA, the CDR3 is TGTGCCAGCAGTCCAGGGTCGGACACCGGGGAGCTGTTTTTT.

V gene TRBV12-3 or TRBV12-4 combines with J gene TRBJ1-2, with D maybe TRBD1 (5 bases). The length of the CDR3 is 13 residues. V gave up 3 bases and J gave up 6 bases, with 11 bases separating them. CDR3: CASSFRGWDGYTF. The CDR3 DNA follows: TGTGCCAGCAGTTTTAGGGGATGGGATGGCTACACCTTC.

This chain links TRBV5-8 with TRBJ2-7; TRBD1 aligns across 11 bases. Germline lookup yields CDR1 SGHTS and CDR2 YDEGEE. V lost 1 base, J lost 3 bases, and 3 bases stayed unmatched. The length of the CDR3 is 15 residues. CDR3: CASSLYGTGGYEQYF. Here the CDR3 DNA reads TGTGCCAGCAGCTTGTACGGGACAGGGGGCTACGAGCAGTACTTC.

A single count supports this clone. The rearrangement uses TRBV29-1 and TRBJ2-3; a weak D match, TRBD1 (5 bases). Per the germline V gene, CDR1 is SQVTM and CDR2 is ANQGSEA. The CDR3 contains 12 residues. V shed 5 bases and J shed 2 bases, with 8 bases lying between them. In DNA, the CDR3 is TGCAGCGTTAGACAGCTCACAGATACGCAGTATTTT. It is translated as CSVRQLTDTQYF.

Only one count was recorded for this clone. V and J are TRBV7-2 and TRBJ1-5; D remains unclear. Germline CDR1 SGHTA, CDR2 FQGNSA. The CDR3 covers 14 residues. With 3 bases removed from V and 7 bases from J, the gap between germline ends came to 13 bases. This CDR3 is CASSFPGVGQPQHF. The DNA of the CDR3 is TGTGCCAGCAGCTTCCCGGGAGTCGGGCAGCCCCAGCATTTT.

The chain is built from TRBV20-1 and TRBJ1-1; TRBD1 aligns across 7 bases. The CDR3 spans 14 residues. The junction had 5 bases not matched to a gene; V was cut back by 3 bases and J by 1 base. The germline V gene encodes CDR1 DFQATT and CDR2 SNEGSKA (reference sequence). CDR3: CSASAGGPNTEAFF. The DNA for the CDR3 is TGCAGTGCTAGTGCAGGGGGGCCGAACACTGAAGCTTTCTTT.

The V gene is TRBV5-6, the J gene TRBJ2-4; tentatively, D is TRBD1 (7 bases). The V gene lost 6 bases and the J gene lost 7 bases, with 17 bases spanning the gap. Germline values: CDR1 SGHDT, CDR2 YYEEEE. The CDR3 sequence is 14 residues long. The CDR3 protein is CASTGGGIGNIQYF. CDR3 coding DNA: TGTGCCAGCACCGGAGGGGGCATTGGGAACATTCAGTACTTC.

The chain carries TRBV6-2 or TRBV6-3 and TRBJ1-4; TRBD1 is a possible D gene (5 bases). The CDR3 loop spans 15 amino acids. Germline V lookup: CDR1 MNHEY, CDR2 SVGEGT. The V end was cut by 5 bases, the J end by 0 bases, with 10 bases between. CDR3 DNA sequence: TGTGCCAGCAGTCGCGACAGCGCAACTAATGAAAAACTGTTTTTT. Translated: CASSRDSATNEKLFF.

This clone was observed a few times. The CDR3 DNA reads as TGTGCCAGCAGCTTGGACAGGGCCACTGAAGCTTTCTTT. This codes for CASSLDRATEAFF. The chain links TRBV5-8 to TRBJ1-1; D may be TRBD1 (6 bases). The CDR3 has 13 amino acids. Per germline, CDR1 SGHTS and CDR2 YDEGEE. Trimming took 0 bases from V and 4 from J, leaving 7 bases between them.

V and J are TRBV10-2 and TRBJ2-3; D is ambiguous. The V end was cut by 3 bases, the J end by 4 bases, with 8 bases between. Germline CDR1 WSHSY, CDR2 SAAADI. The CDR3 loop spans 13 amino acids. This chain's CDR3 is CASSEILPDTQYF. The CDR3, as DNA: TGCGCCAGCAGTGAAATCCTACCAGATACGCAGTATTTT.

The chain employs TRBV28 and TRBJ2-7, with 7 bases that match TRBD1. This CDR3 has 13 amino acids. Trimming removed 7 bases from V and 1 base from J; junction bases left unmatched: 4. The germline CDR1 and CDR2 sequences are MDHEN and SYDVKM. The CDR3 region is CASIPGGSYEQYF. In DNA, the CDR3 is TGTGCCAGCATTCCAGGGGGTTCCTACGAGCAGTACTTC.

CDR3 sequence (DNA): TGTGCCAGCTCACCCTCGAGGGCCCCCTTGAACACTGAAGCTTTCTTT. It specifies CASSPSRAPLNTEAFF. V and J are TRBV18 and TRBJ1-1, with D hard to call. Germline V lookup: CDR1 KGHSH, CDR2 LQKENI. The CDR3 runs 16 residues. With 3 bases removed from V and 0 bases from J, the gap between germline ends came to 14 bases. Drawing the rest from reference TRBV18 and TRBJ1-1, the complete variable domain is NAGVMQNPRHLVRRRGQEARLRCSPMKGHSHVYWYRQLPEEGLKFMVYLQKENIIDESGMPKERFSAEFPKEGPSILRIQQVVRGDSAAYFCASSPSRAPLNTEAFFGQGTRLTVV.

The chain couples TRBV28 to TRBJ2-1; 7 nucleotides align to TRBD2. J lost 6 bases, V lost 6 bases, and 8 bases had no gene match. The length of the CDR3 is 14 residues. Germline CDR1 and CDR2: MDHEN and SYDVKM. CDR3 sequence: CASRRGGTVNEQFF. The CDR3 bases are TGTGCCAGCAGACGCGGGGGTACTGTCAATGAGCAGTTCTTC.

The chain carries TRBV27 and TRBJ1-1; D ambiguous. Deletions cut 7 bases from V and 5 bases from J, with 14 bases between. The germline V gene encodes CDR1 MNHEY and CDR2 SMNVEV (reference sequence). The CDR3 has 13 residues. The CDR3 spells CASTRLGGTEAFF. CDR3 coding DNA: TGTGCCAGCACCCGATTGGGAGGGACTGAAGCTTTCTTT.

The rearrangement uses TRBV19 and TRBJ1-5; 8 nucleotides agree with TRBD1. V lost 5 bases and J lost 2; bases outside the gene matches: 2. This CDR3 is built from 14 residues. Per germline, CDR1 LNHDA and CDR2 SQIVND (reference sequence). CDR3 bases: TGTGCCAGTAGTGACAGGGGCGGCAATCAGCCCCAGCATTTT. Its translation: CASSDRGGNQPQHF.

V is TRBV27 and J is TRBJ1-1; possibly TRBD1 for D (5 bases). Trimming stripped 3 bases from V and 8 bases from J, with 13 bases between. Germline assignment: CDR1 MNHEY and CDR2 SMNVEV (reference sequence). The length of the CDR3 is 13 residues. CDR3 bases: TGTGCCAGCAGTTTGGTGACTAGACAGGAAGCTTTCTTT. The encoded protein is CASSLVTRQEAFF.

The rearrangement links TRBV9 to TRBJ1-6; 9 nucleotides line up with TRBD1. This CDR3 region has 16 residues. The V segment lost 3 bases and the J segment 7 bases; nucleotides outside the gene matches: 8. Germline CDR1 reads SGDLS; CDR2 reads YYNGEE. The CDR3 DNA reads TGTGCCAGCAGCGCCCAGACAGGGGGTGAGAATTCACCCCTCCACTTT. It is translated as CASSAQTGGENSPLHF.

The chain uses TRBV21-1 and TRBJ1-6; TRBD1 is the table's D call and was not checked against the DNA. TRBV21-1 is marked as a pseudogene. This CDR3 comprises 15 residues. The CDR3 DNA reads TGTGCCAGCAGCTCCAGGACAGGTGATAATTCACCCCTCCACTTT. Protein product: CASSSRTGDNSPLHF.

V is TRBV6-2 or TRBV6-3 and J is TRBJ2-7, with D unclear. Trimming cost V 2 bases and J 4 bases, with 9 bases left between them. Germline V lookup: CDR1 MNHEY, CDR2 SVGEGT. This CDR3 region has 13 residues. CDR3 bases: TGTGCCAGCAGTTACCCCTCCTCTTACGAGCAGTACTTC. This sequence encodes CASSYPSSYEQYF.

The chain uses TRBV7-9 and TRBJ2-1; TRBD2 might be the D (5 bases). The CDR3 totals 14 residues. Trimming pared 6 bases from V and 5 bases from J, leaving 14 bases between. Germline values: CDR1 SEHNR, CDR2 FQNEAQ (reference sequence). CDR3: CASSSPRGHNEQFF. The DNA of the CDR3 is TGTGCCAGCAGTTCGCCTCGGGGTCACAATGAGCAGTTCTTC. The full variable domain, in which reference TRBV7-9 and TRBJ2-1 provide the parts outside the CDR3, is DTGVSQNPRHKITKRGQNVTFRCDPISEHNRLYWYRQTLGQGPEFLTYFQNEAQLEKSRLLSDRFSAERPKGSFSTLEIQRTEQGDSAMYLCASSSPRGHNEQFFGPGTRLTVL.

The chain recombines TRBV18 with TRBJ1-1; 8 nucleotides match TRBD1. Losses at the gene ends were 5 bases for V and 8 bases for J; bases not matched to a gene: 16. Germline loops: CDR1 KGHSH, CDR2 LQKENI. There are 16 residues in the CDR3. The CDR3 is CASSRGFGTGGSEAFF. DNA for the CDR3: TGTGCCAGCTCAAGGGGGTTCGGGACAGGCGGATCAGAAGCTTTCTTT.

CDR3 bases: TGTGCCAGCAGCTTAGGGGACAGGGGTACGGGCTACACCTTC. It translates to CASSLGDRGTGYTF. The chain uses TRBV7-3 and TRBJ1-2; 10 bases match TRBD1. After removal of 2 bases from V and 8 bases from J, the junction contained 5 bases not matched to a gene. Germline V gene lookup returns CDR1 SGHTA and CDR2 FQGTGA. There are 14 residues in the CDR3.

The chain combines TRBV28 with TRBJ1-2; 8 nucleotides line up with TRBD1. Per germline, CDR1 MDHEN and CDR2 SYDVKM. J was trimmed by 7 bases and V by 7 bases; bases with no gene match: 5. CDR3 length: 12 amino acids. In DNA form, the CDR3 reads TGTGCCAGCATTGGACAGGGAGCTGGCTACACCTTC. Its protein product is CASIGQGAGYTF.

The chain is built from TRBV12-3 or TRBV12-4 and TRBJ1-2, with a possible D match to TRBD1 (5 bases). Trimming shortened V by 5 bases and J by 7 bases, and 8 bases separated the two germline ends. There are 11 residues in the CDR3. The CDR3, as DNA: TGTGCCAGCAGTAATAGGGGTGGCTACACCTTC. The encoded protein is CASSNRGGYTF.

The rearrangement links TRBV11-2 to TRBJ2-2; D may be TRBD2 (6 bases). The V end was cut by 8 bases, the J end by 4 bases, with 17 bases between. Germline V gene data show CDR1 as SGHAT and CDR2 as FQNNGV. There are 15 residues in the CDR3. DNA of the CDR3: TGTGCCAGCCTGGAGGGGCCCCCGCGCACCGGGGAGCTGTTTTTT. Translating it yields CASLEGPPRTGELFF.

The chain recombines TRBV3-1 (or the pseudogene TRBV3-2) with TRBJ2-2; 11 positions agree with TRBD2. The length of the CDR3 is 18 residues. The ends lost 3 bases at V and 4 bases at J; junction bases unmatched: 10. Germline values: CDR1 LGHDT, CDR2 YNNKEL (reference sequence). The CDR3 DNA reads TGTGCCAGCAGCCACCTCACTGGGACTAGCGGAATCACCGGGGAGCTGTTTTTT. This translates into CASSHLTGTSGITGELFF.

The gene calls are TRBV12-3 or TRBV12-4 and TRBJ2-6, with D unresolved. V was trimmed by 8 bases and J by 4 bases, leaving 9 bases between them. The CDR3 is made up of 13 amino acids. The CDR3 region has the DNA TGTGCCAGCGGCTTTTGGGGGGCCAACGTCCTGACTTTC. It is translated as CASGFWGANVLTF.

This chain connects TRBV2 to TRBJ2-2; TRBD1 aligns across 7 bases. This CDR3 region has 15 residues. CDR1 and CDR2 (germline): SNHLY, FYNNEI. After removal of 10 bases from V and 6 bases from J, the junction contained 14 bases not matched to a gene. CDR3: CATAPTGITSGELFF. In nucleotides, the CDR3 is TGTGCCACCGCCCCGACAGGGATTACCTCCGGGGAGCTGTTTTTT.

V gene TRBV7-6 combines with J gene TRBJ2-3, with D tentatively TRBD2 (5 bases). Germline CDR1 reads SGHVS; CDR2 reads FNYEAQ. V lost 2 bases and J 2 bases, leaving 29 bases between the germline ends. This CDR3 spans 21 amino acids. The CDR3 DNA follows: TGTGCCAGCAGCTTAAGGGCAGCGGCATCACTCGGTCGCACACACACAGATACGCAGTATTTT. It translates to CASSLRAAASLGRTHTDTQYF.

The chain links TRBV4-3 to TRBJ2-7; TRBD2 matches 7 bases. Germline CDR1 reads LGHNA; CDR2 reads YSLEER. The CDR3 has 18 amino acids. V lost 1 base to trimming and J lost 0 bases; unmatched junction nucleotides: 12. DNA of the CDR3: TGCGCCAGCAGCCAAGGTTCTTTCACGGGAGGCCCCTCCTACGAGCAGTACTTC. Its translation: CASSQGSFTGGPSYEQYF.

The V call is TRBV5-5, the J call TRBJ2-7, with TRBD1 matching 11 bases. This CDR3 has 14 amino acids. Germline CDR1 and CDR2: SGHKS and YYEKEE (reference sequence). Trimming removed 3 bases from V and 7 bases from J; junction bases left unmatched: 6. The CDR3 protein is CASSSSGQGVEQYF. The CDR3 DNA reads TGTGCCAGCAGCTCGTCGGGACAGGGGGTTGAGCAGTACTTC.

The chain uses TRBV19 and TRBJ1-2; perhaps TRBD1 as D (5 bases). Per germline, CDR1 LNHDA and CDR2 SQIVND (reference sequence). The CDR3 length is 14 residues. The V end lost 6 bases, the J end lost 7 bases, and 18 bases lay between the germline ends. CDR3 loop: CASSFNHHDSGYTF. Here the CDR3 DNA reads TGTGCCAGTAGCTTCAACCATCACGACAGTGGCTACACCTTC.